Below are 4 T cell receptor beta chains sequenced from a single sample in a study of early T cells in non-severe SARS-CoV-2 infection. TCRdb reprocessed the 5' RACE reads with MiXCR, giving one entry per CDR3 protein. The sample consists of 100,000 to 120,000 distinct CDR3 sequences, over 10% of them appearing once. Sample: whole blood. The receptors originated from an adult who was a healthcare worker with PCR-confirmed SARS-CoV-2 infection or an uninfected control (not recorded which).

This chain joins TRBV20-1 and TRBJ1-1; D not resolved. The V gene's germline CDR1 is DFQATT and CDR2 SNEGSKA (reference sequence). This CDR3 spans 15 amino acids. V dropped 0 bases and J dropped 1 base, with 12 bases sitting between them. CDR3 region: CSARDPRPENTEAFF. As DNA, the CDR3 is TGCAGTGCTAGAGACCCTCGGCCCGAGAACACTGAAGCTTTCTTT.

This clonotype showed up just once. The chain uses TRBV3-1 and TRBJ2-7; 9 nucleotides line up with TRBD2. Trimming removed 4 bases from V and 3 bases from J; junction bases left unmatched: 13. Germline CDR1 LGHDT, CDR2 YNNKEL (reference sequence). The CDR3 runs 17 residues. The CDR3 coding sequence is TGTGCCAGCAGCCGATCACTTAGCGGGGGCGTCCTCTACGAGCAGTACTTC. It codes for CASSRSLSGGVLYEQYF.

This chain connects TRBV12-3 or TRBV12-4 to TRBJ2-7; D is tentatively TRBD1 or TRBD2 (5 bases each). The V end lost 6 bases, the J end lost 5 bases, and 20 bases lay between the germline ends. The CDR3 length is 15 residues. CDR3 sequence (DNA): TGTGCCAGCAGCCACTCCGGGGCCCAGACAAACGAGCAGTACTTC. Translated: CASSHSGAQTNEQYF.

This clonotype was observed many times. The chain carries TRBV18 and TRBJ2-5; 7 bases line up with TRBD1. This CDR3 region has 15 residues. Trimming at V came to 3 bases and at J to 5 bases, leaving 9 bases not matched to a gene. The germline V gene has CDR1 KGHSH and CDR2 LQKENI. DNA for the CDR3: TGTGCCAGCTCACCCGTACGACAGGGATCCGAGACCCAGTACTTC. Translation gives CASSPVRQGSETQYF.